Listed below are T cell receptor beta chains from one sample, sequenced in a study of blood T cell repertoires in COVID-19. Sequencing used immunoSEQ multiplex PCR; TCRdb keeps in-frame clones, though not all of them. The table shows some 65,000 clones, with around 85% occurring only once. Sequencing was carried out using peripheral blood. The source is a man aged 35 to 55 with COVID-19, enrolled during active disease. The CDR3 runs from the conserved cysteine through the conserved F or W. D genes are given only for firm matches. Size is omitted from some rows. Given values are once, few, many or a class for expanded clones.

NA TRBJ2-2 TRBV3-1/TRBV3-2 NA TGTGCCAGCAGCCAAGTCACTCTAGGCACCGGGGAGCTGTTTTTT CASSQVTLGTGELFF
NA TRBJ2-3 TRBV7-2 TRBD2 TGTGCCAGCAGCTTAGGTAGCGGGGAAAGCACAGATACGCAGTATTTT CASSLGSGESTDTQYF
NA TRBJ2-5 TRBV7-2 TRBD2 TGTGCCAGCAGCACGACTAGCGGACCCCAAGAGACCCAGTACTTC CASSTTSGPQETQYF
NA TRBJ1-3 TRBV3-1/TRBV3-2 NA TGTGCCAGCAGCCAAGGCGGATCTGGAAACACCATATATTTT CASSQGGSGNTIYF
NA TRBJ1-1 TRBV7-2 TRBD1 TGTGCCAGCAGCTATTGGACAGGAGGAGGCACTGAAGCTTTCTTT CASSYWTGGGTEAFF
NA TRBJ2-7 TRBV7-5 NA TGTGTCAGAAGCTACTTCTCCGGGACAGGGACCTACGAGCAGTACTTC CVRSYFSGTGTYEQYF
NA TRBJ1-6 TRBV7-9 NA TGTGCCAGCAGCCTTACCGGGCTGGGGGGATCACCCCTCCACTTT CASSLTGLGGSPLHF
NA TRBJ2-1 TRBV19 TRBD2 TGTGCCAGTAGTATACTAGCGGGGAACAATGAGCAGTTCTTC CASSILAGNNEQFF
once TRBJ2-2 TRBV5-1 TRBD1 TGCGCCAGCAGGCCTACCGGGACAGCTTCCACCGGGGAGCTGTTTTTT CASRPTGTASTGELFF
few TRBJ1-6 TRBV5-1 NA TGCGCCAGCAGCTTGGCCCGGACAGTTTATGGTTCACCCCTCCACTTT CASSLARTVYGSPLHF
NA TRBJ2-5 TRBV4-1 NA TGCGCCAGCAGCCAATGGGGCGCGGAGACCCAGTACTTC CASSQWGAETQYF
NA TRBJ2-1 TRBV10-3 TRBD2 TGTGCCATCAGGGCGACTAGCGGGGGCTGGGAGCAGTTCTTC CAIRATSGGWEQFF
NA TRBJ2-5 TRBV4-1 NA TGCGCCAGCAGCCAAGGGGAAGGGGGTGGGCAAGAGACCCAGTACTTC CASSQGEGGGQETQYF
NA TRBJ2-5 TRBV28 TRBD2 TGTGCCAGTCGAGCGGGGGGACCACAAGAGACCCAGTACTTC CASRAGGPQETQYF
NA TRBJ1-2 TRBV5-1 NA TGCGCCAGCAGTCAAACAGACTATGGCTACACCTTC CASSQTDYGYTF
NA TRBJ1-5 TRBV7-2 NA TGTGCCAGCAGCTTAGCGAGGCAGGGGAATCAGCCCCAGCATTTT CASSLARQGNQPQHF
NA TRBJ2-2 TRBV28 NA TGTGCCAGCAGTCAGTGGGGCCAGCACACCGGGGAGCTGTTTTTT CASSQWGQHTGELFF
NA TRBJ1-1 TRBV19 NA TGTGCCAGTTTAGCAGACGAATTTCTCAACACTGAAGCTTTCTTT CASLADEFLNTEAFF
NA TRBJ2-7 TRBV5-1 TRBD2 TGCGCCAGCAGCTTGGAGACTAGCTGGGGCGAGCAGTACTTC CASSLETSWGEQYF
NA TRBJ2-3 TRBV10-1 NA TGCGCCAGCAGCGGACAGCTTAGCACAGATACGCAGTATTTT CASSGQLSTDTQYF
few TRBJ1-6 TRBV3-1/TRBV3-2 NA TGTGCCAGCAGCCAGGGCTCCGCAGGGGTTGGGTCACCCCTCCACTTT CASSQGSAGVGSPLHF
NA TRBJ2-3 TRBV7-6 TRBD1 TGTGCCAGCAGCACCGGACAGGGACGCACAGATACGCAGTATTTT CASSTGQGRTDTQYF
NA TRBJ2-5 TRBV15 NA TGTGCCACCAGCCGACAGGGACTCCGAGAGACCCAGTACTTC CATSRQGLRETQYF
NA TRBJ1-1 TRBV18 NA TGTGCCAGCTCAGGCCGCTTATTGGCTGAAGCTTTCTTT CASSGRLLAEAFF
NA TRBJ2-1 TRBV2 TRBD2 TGTGCCAGCACCACCATCGGGACTAGCGGGAGCAATGAGCAGTTCTTC CASTTIGTSGSNEQFF
NA TRBJ1-5 TRBV6-6 NA TGTGCCAGCAGTTTAGTTGATAGCAATCAGCCCCAGCATTTT CASSLVDSNQPQHF
NA TRBJ1-5 TRBV7-2 NA TGTGCCAGCAGCTTAGTCGTGGGGGCGCCCAGTCAGCCCCAGCATTTT CASSLVVGAPSQPQHF
NA TRBJ1-1 TRBV10-3 TRBD1 TGTGCCATCACCTCACAGGGGATGGACACTGAAGCTTTCTTT CAITSQGMDTEAFF
NA TRBJ1-1 TRBV4-2 NA TGTGCCAGCAGCCAAGCTATCGGGTACACTGAAGCTTTCTTT CASSQAIGYTEAFF
NA TRBJ2-3 TRBV11-2 NA TGTGCCAGCAGCTTACTACGCACAGATACGCAGTATTTT CASSLLRTDTQYF
NA TRBJ1-6 TRBV9 NA TGTGCCAGCAGCGTAACAGGGACGGGTTCACCCCTCCACTTT CASSVTGTGSPLHF
once TRBJ1-3 TRBV13 NA TGTGCCAGCAGCTTAGACGGTTACTCTGGAAACACCATATATTTT CASSLDGYSGNTIYF
NA TRBJ1-6 TRBV7-9 NA TGTGCCAGTGACCGGGACTATAATTCACCCCTCCACTTT CASDRDYNSPLHF
NA TRBJ2-7 TRBV6-5 TRBD2 TGTGCCAGCAGTTACTCGGGCGGGGGGGCCCACGAGCAGTACTTC CASSYSGGGAHEQYF
NA TRBJ2-7 TRBV5-1 NA TGCGCCAGCAGTCCTGGGGGCCCTCGATCCGACGAGCAGTACTTC CASSPGGPRSDEQYF
NA TRBJ1-1 TRBV6-5 TRBD1 TGTGCCAGCAGTTCCCGACAGGGGGGATTGAACACTGAAGCTTTCTTT CASSSRQGGLNTEAFF
NA TRBJ2-2 TRBV18 TRBD1 TGTGCCAGCTCACTCGGGACAGCCGAAACCGGGGAGCTGTTTTTT CASSLGTAETGELFF
NA TRBJ1-1 TRBV5-1 NA TGCGCCAGCAGCTTGGGACAGATGAACACTGAAGCTTTCTTT CASSLGQMNTEAFF
NA TRBJ2-7 TRBV6-5 TRBD1 TGTGCCAGCAGTTTAGACCGGGACAGGTCCTACGAGCAGTACTTC CASSLDRDRSYEQYF
once TRBJ2-3 TRBV19 TRBD1 TGTGCCAGTAGTACGGGACAGGGTAAAGACATTGGTACGCAGTATTTT CASSTGQGKDIGTQYF
NA TRBJ1-3 TRBV5-5 TRBD1 TGTGCCAGCAGTTCGACAGGGGGCGGAAACACCATATATTTT CASSSTGGGNTIYF
NA TRBJ2-2 TRBV5-1 NA TGCGCCAGCAACCCGTCAGGGGTCACCGGGGAGCTGTTTTTT CASNPSGVTGELFF
NA TRBJ2-7 TRBV5-1 TRBD1 TGCGCCAGCAGCTTGGCCGGGGAAGGGGGCTTCGAGCAGTACTTC CASSLAGEGGFEQYF
NA TRBJ1-1 TRBV19 NA TGTGCCACCCTAACAGGGATAGGCACTGAAGCTTTCTTT CATLTGIGTEAFF
NA TRBJ2-7 TRBV5-4 NA TGTGCCAGCAGCTTCCAGTCAGCCTACGAGCAGTACTTC CASSFQSAYEQYF
NA TRBJ2-7 TRBV30 NA TGTGCCTGGAGCCTAAACCTGCGATACGAGCAGTACTTC CAWSLNLRYEQYF
NA TRBJ1-6 TRBV11-2 TRBD1 TGTGCCAGCAGCGGTTTACAGGGGTTCAATTCACCCCTCCACTTT CASSGLQGFNSPLHF
NA TRBJ1-4 TRBV2 TRBD1 TGTGCCAGCAGATCCGGGACAGCCGAAAAACTGTTTTTT CASRSGTAEKLFF
NA TRBJ1-4 TRBV3-1/TRBV3-2 TRBD1 TGTGCCAGCAGCCAAGGAGGGGGCGGTGAAAAACTGTTTTTT CASSQGGGGEKLFF
NA TRBJ2-4 TRBV23-1 NA TGCGCCAGCAGTACACCCTCACAGAGATTAGCCAAAAACATTCAGTACTTC CASSTPSQRLAKNIQYF
NA TRBJ2-5 TRBV9 NA TGTGCCAGCAGCGTAGGGGACTACCAAGAGACCCAGTACTTC CASSVGDYQETQYF
once TRBJ2-1 TRBV5-1 TRBD1 TGCGCCAGCAGCTTGGGGGTGGGACAGAGCGCCGTTAAGTTCTTC CASSLGVGQSAVKFF
NA TRBJ1-4 TRBV6-5 NA TGTGCCACCAAGGGGCTAGGACAGCTTAATGAAAAACTGTTTTTT CATKGLGQLNEKLFF
NA TRBJ2-2 TRBV10-3 TRBD1 TGTGCCATCGGAAGACAGGGGGCGAACACCGGGGAGCTGTTTTTT CAIGRQGANTGELFF